This T cell receptor (beta chain) originates from a study of blood T cell repertoires in COVID-19. In the study overall: The analysed material was cDNA or gDNA that came from T cells, B-cell-depleted T cells, or PBMCs.

Seattle patients were enrolled during active infection and followed longitudinally. The germline CDR1 and CDR2 sequences are SGHTS and YDEGEE. V dropped 0 bases and J dropped 0; count of bases not matched to a gene: 8. This CDR3 comprises 18 residues. Methods used by the authors: Nucleated cell number was recorded as an estimate derived from reference gene primer amplification. Sequencing used immunoSEQ multiplex PCR; TCRdb keeps in-frame clones, though not all of them. The V and J calls and clone size were taken over from that table, and D and trimming were inferred from the DNA. Counted here are under 300,000 clones, around 88% occurring once; the ten biggest clones make up over 10%.

The rearrangement links TRBV5-8 to TRBJ1-4; TRBD1 matches 7 bases. Sequencing input: peripheral blood. The TCR originated in a woman in her seventies with COVID-19, enrolled during active disease. As DNA, the CDR3 is TGTGCCAGCAGCTTGGGAAGGTTTCAGGGGGCAACTAATGAAAAACTGTTTTTT. Translating gives CASSLGRFQGATNEKLFF.